Sequencing of this TCR beta chain was carried out in a study of monozygotic twins with inflammatory bowel disease. Study outcomes and limitations: Patient repertoires may carry noise from differing immunosuppressive treatments.

This CDR3 has 12 residues. Germline CDR1 reads DFQATT; CDR2 reads SNEGSKA (reference sequence). TCRdb re-called the 5' RACE reads and shows each CDR3 protein once, DNA omitted. The table lists about 450,000 distinct CDR3 sequences, with 2% to 2.5% in the top ten. A word on this clonotype: Its matching antigen is unknown.

Researchers collected 2 to 2.5 ml of blood per donor. Blood samples, whole and unsorted for T cells, yielded the isolated total RNA. The rearrangement joins TRBV20-1 to TRBJ1-6; absent DNA, TCRdb's TRBD1 call cannot be checked. The source is a human donor with ulcerative colitis or Crohn's disease, or a healthy co-twin of an affected twin (not recorded which). The sequencing input was blood. The CDR3 loop is CSAQGQLPPLHF.